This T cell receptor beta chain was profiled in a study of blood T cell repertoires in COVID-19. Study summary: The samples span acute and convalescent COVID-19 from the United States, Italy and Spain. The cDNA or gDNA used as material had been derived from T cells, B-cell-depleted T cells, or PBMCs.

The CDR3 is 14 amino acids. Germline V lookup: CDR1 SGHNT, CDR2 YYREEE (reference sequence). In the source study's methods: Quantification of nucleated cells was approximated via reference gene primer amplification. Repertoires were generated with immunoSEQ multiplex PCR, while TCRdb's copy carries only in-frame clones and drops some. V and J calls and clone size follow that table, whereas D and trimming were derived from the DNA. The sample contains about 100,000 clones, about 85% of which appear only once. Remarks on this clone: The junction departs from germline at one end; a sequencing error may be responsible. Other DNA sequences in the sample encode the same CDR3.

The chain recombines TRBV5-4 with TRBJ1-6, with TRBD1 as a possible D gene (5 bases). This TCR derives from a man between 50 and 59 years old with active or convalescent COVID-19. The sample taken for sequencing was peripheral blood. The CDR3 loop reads CASSLRQGNSPLHF. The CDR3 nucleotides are TGTGCCAGCAGCTTGCGGCAGGGCAATTCGCCCCTCCACTTT.